This T cell receptor beta chain was observed in a study of blood T cell repertoires in COVID-19. Across the whole study: Nucleic acid was either cDNA or gDNA, and it came from T cells, B-cell-depleted T cells, or PBMCs.

The V gene lost 3 bases and the J gene lost 8 bases, with 15 bases spanning the gap. CDR1 and CDR2 from the germline V gene are SGHDN and FVKESK. There are 14 residues in the CDR3. The data were produced by immunoSEQ multiplex PCR, yet TCRdb's version contains in-frame clones alone and is incomplete. Among 200,000 to 300,000 clones listed, about 89% were seen once. The rearrangement uses TRBV14 and TRBJ2-3; maybe TRBD1 (5 bases). The TCR comes from a man aged 35-49 years who had recovered from COVID-19. The sample taken for sequencing was PBMCs or T cells enriched from blood (not recorded which). The CDR3 sequence is CASSHFRAKGTQYF. The CDR3, as DNA: TGTGCCAGCAGCCACTTCAGGGCGAAGGGTACGCAGTATTTT.